The rows below give T cell receptor beta chains drawn from one sample of a study of blood T cells in healthy people across ages. TCRdb used MiXCR to reprocess the 5' RACE reads, holding one entry per CDR3 protein. The sample consists of roughly 860,000 distinct CDR3 sequences, approximately 65% of them appearing once. Sequenced input: blood. The origin of the receptors is a man aged 25-45 years in good health. CDR3s include the opening cysteine and the closing phenylalanine or tryptophan. D genes are given only for firm matches. Some rows have no size entry. The others give once, few or many, or a class for an expanded clone.

v_gene	j_gene	abundance	d_gene	CDR3aa	CDR3nt
TRBV10-3	TRBJ2-5	NA	TRBD1	CAISRDRDSQETQYF	TGTGCCATCAGCCGGGACAGGGATTCCCAAGAGACCCAGTACTTC
TRBV30	TRBJ2-2	NA	NA	CAWSVGGELFF	TGTGCCTGGAGTGTTGGGGGGGAGCTGTTTTTT
TRBV7-9	TRBJ2-7	NA	NA	CASSFRLNEQYF	TGTGCCAGCAGCTTCAGGCTGAACGAGCAGTACTTC
TRBV20-1	TRBJ1-6	NA	TRBD1	CSATTEGANSPLHF	TGCAGTGCTACAACAGAGGGGGCCAATTCACCCCTCCACTTT
TRBV20-1	TRBJ2-1	NA	NA	CSARPPAGGYNEQFF	TGCAGTGCTAGACCCCCGGCCGGAGGGTACAATGAGCAGTTCTTC
TRBV7-2	TRBJ2-2	NA	NA	CTSSRNTNTGELFF	TGTACCAGCAGCAGAAACACGAACACCGGGGAGCTGTTTTTT
TRBV5-1	TRBJ2-7	NA	NA	CASSLRGDHEQYF	TGCGCCAGCAGCTTGAGGGGGGACCACGAGCAGTACTTC
TRBV15	TRBJ2-5	NA	NA	CATTPREGAGETQYF	TGTGCCACCACCCCTAGGGAGGGGGCTGGGGAGACCCAGTACTTC
TRBV4-2	TRBJ2-3	NA	NA	CASLDYSTDTQYF	TGTGCCAGCCTCGACTATTCCACAGATACGCAGTATTTT
TRBV7-2	TRBJ2-5	NA	TRBD2	CASSKASRAGGGGSQETQYF	TGTGCCAGCAGCAAGGCGTCCCGAGCAGGCGGGGGGGGATCCCAAGAGACCCAGTACTTC
TRBV25-1	TRBJ2-7	few	TRBD2	CATGTSGGKYEQYF	TGTGCCACGGGGACTAGCGGGGGAAAGTACGAGCAGTACTTC
TRBV9	TRBJ1-2	NA	NA	CASSVAAGFGRYTF	TGTGCCAGCAGCGTAGCTGCGGGCTTTGGACGCTACACCTTC
TRBV29-1	TRBJ2-1	few	TRBD1	CSVLLGTANNEQFF	TGCAGCGTCCTCCTAGGGACAGCGAACAATGAGCAGTTCTTC
TRBV7-9	TRBJ2-1	NA	NA	CASSWEARDVQFF	TGTGCCAGCAGCTGGGAAGCGAGAGATGTGCAGTTCTTC